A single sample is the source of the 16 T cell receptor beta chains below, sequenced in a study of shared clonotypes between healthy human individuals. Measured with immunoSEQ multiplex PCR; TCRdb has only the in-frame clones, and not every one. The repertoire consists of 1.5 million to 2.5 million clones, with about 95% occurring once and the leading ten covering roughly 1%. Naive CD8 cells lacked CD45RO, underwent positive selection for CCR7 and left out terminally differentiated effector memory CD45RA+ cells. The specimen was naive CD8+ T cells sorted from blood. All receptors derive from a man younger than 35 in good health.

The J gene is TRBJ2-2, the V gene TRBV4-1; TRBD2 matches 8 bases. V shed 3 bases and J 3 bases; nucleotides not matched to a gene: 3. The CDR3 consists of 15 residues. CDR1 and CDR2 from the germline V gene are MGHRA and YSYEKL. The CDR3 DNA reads TGCGCCAGCAGCCACGGGGGGGCGTACACCGGGGAGCTGTTTTTT. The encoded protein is CASSHGGAYTGELFF.

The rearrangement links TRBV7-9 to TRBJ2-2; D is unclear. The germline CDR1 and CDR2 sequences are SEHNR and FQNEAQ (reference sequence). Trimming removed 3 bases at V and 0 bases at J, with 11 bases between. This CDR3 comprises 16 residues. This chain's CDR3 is CASSFWETTNTGELFF. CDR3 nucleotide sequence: TGTGCCAGCAGCTTCTGGGAAACGACGAACACCGGGGAGCTGTTTTTT.

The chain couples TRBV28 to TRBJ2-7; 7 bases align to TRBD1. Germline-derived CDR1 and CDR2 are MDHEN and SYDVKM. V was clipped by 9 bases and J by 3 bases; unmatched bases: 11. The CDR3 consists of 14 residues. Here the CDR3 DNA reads TGTGCCAGTTGCACAGACAGGGAGATCTACGAGCAGTACTTC. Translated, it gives CASCTDREIYEQYF.

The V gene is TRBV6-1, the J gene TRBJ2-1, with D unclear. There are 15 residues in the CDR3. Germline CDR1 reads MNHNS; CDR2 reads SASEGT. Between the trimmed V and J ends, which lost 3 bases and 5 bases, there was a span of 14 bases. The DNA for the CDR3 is TGTGCCAGCAGTGAGTGGCTTAGCCTCGACAATGAGCAGTTCTTC. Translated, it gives CASSEWLSLDNEQFF.

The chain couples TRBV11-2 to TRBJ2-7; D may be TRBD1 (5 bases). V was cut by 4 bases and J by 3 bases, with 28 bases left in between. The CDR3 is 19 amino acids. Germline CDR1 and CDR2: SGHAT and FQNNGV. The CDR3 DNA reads TGTGCCAGCAGCTCCCTCTTTGGTGACAGTCGGCCCGGTAACTACGAGCAGTACTTC. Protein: CASSSLFGDSRPGNYEQYF.

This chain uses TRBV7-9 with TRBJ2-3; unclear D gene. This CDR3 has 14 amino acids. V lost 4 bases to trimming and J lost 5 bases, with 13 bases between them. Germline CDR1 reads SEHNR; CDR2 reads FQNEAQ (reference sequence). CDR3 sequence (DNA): TGTGCCAGCAGCTCCGGATCGTCGGTAGATACGCAGTATTTT. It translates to CASSSGSSVDTQYF.

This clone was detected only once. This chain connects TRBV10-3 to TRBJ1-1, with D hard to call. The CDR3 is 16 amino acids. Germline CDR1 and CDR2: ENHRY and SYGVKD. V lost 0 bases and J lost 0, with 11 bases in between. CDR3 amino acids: CAISESIKLLNTEAFF. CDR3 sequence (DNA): TGTGCCATCAGTGAGTCCATCAAGTTGTTGAACACTGAAGCTTTCTTT.

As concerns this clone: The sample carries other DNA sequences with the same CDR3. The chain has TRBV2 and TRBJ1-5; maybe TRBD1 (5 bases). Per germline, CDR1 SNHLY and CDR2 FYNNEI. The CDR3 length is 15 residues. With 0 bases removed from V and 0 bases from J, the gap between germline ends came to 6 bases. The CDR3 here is CASSEAGVSNQPQHF. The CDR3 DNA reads TGTGCCAGCAGTGAAGCAGGGGTTAGCAATCAGCCCCAGCATTTT.

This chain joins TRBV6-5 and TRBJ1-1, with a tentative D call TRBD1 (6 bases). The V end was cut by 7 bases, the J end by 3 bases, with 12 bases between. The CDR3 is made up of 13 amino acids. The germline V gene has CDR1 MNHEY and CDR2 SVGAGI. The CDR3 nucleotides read TGTGCCAGCACCCGGGGGGGCGACACTGAAGCTTTCTTT. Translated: CASTRGGDTEAFF.

In nucleotides, the CDR3 is TGCAGCGTTGAATCTGGACTAGCGGAAGAGACCCAGTACTTC. Its protein is CSVESGLAEETQYF. The genes are TRBV29-1 and TRBJ2-5; 10 nucleotides agree with TRBD2. This CDR3 contains 14 residues. Germline CDR1 reads SQVTM; CDR2 reads ANQGSEA. J was trimmed by 3 bases and V by 2 bases; bases with no gene match: 3.

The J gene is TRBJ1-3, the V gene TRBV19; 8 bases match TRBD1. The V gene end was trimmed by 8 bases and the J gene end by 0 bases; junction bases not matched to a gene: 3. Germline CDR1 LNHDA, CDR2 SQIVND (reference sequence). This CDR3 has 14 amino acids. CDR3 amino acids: CASAGQGSGNTIYF. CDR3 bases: TGTGCCAGTGCTGGACAGGGCTCTGGAAACACCATATATTTT.

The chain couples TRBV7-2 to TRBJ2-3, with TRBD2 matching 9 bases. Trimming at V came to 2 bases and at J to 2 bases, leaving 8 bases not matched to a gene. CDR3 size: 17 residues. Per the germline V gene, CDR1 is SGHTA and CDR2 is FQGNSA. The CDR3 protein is CASSLRETSGFTDTQYF. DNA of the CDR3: TGTGCCAGCAGCTTACGGGAGACTAGCGGCTTCACAGATACGCAGTATTTT.

Here the CDR3 reads CASSPGLADSYEQYF. CDR3 sequence (DNA): TGCGCCAGCAGCCCGGGACTAGCGGATTCCTACGAGCAGTACTTC. The gene calls are TRBV4-3 and TRBJ2-7, with 11 bases that match TRBD2. The germline V gene has CDR1 LGHNA and CDR2 YSLEER. This CDR3 has 15 residues. The V gene end was trimmed by 4 bases and the J gene end by 1 base; junction bases not matched to a gene: 3.

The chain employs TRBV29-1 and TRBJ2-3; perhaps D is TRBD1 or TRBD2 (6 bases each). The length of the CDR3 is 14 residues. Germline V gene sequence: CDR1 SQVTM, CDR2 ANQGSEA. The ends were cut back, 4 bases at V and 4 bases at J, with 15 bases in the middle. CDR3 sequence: CSVAGDTLPDTQYF. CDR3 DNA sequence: TGCAGCGTTGCGGGGGACACCCTCCCAGATACGCAGTATTTT.

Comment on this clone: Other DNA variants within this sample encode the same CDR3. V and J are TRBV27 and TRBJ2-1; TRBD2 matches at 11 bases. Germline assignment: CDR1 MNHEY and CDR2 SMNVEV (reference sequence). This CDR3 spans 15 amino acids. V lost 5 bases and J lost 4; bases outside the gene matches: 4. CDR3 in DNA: TGTGCCAGCAGTGAAGGGACTAGCGGTTACAATGAGCAGTTCTTC. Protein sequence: CASSEGTSGYNEQFF.

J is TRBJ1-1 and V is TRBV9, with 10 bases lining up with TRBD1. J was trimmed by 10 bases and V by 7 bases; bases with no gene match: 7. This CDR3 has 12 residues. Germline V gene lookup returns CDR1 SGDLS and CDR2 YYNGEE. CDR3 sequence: CASGTGAQAAFF. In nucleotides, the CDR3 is TGTGCCAGCGGGACAGGGGCCCAGGCAGCTTTCTTT. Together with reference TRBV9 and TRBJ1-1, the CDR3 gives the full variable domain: DSGVTQTPKHLITATGQRVTLRCSPRSGDLSVYWYQQSLDQGLQFLIQYYNGEERAKGNILERFSAQQFPDLHSELNLSSLELGDSALYFCASGTGAQAAFFGQGTRLTVV.